This T cell receptor beta chain was found in a study of Ad26.COV2.S vaccination and SARS-CoV-2 variants. As to this clone: The target antigen is unknown. At one end the junction does not follow the germline gene, possibly because of a read error.

Generated by immunoSEQ multiplex PCR, the TCRdb table keeps only in-frame clones and is missing some. The data contain approximately 340,000 clones, 92% of them singletons. Whole-study results and caveats: Placebo recipients had lower spike-specific TCR breadth than vaccine recipients.

CDR3 size: 12 residues. Germline V gene sequence: CDR1 LNHDA, CDR2 SQIVND (reference sequence). The chain joins TRBV19 to TRBJ2-7; the D is unclear. The sample here was peripheral blood, taken after recovery from COVID-19. The TCR originated in a human donor who had recovered from COVID-19. CDR3 residues: CASSPGYYEQYF. CDR3 DNA: TGTGCAAGTAGCCCAGGTTACTACGAGCAGTACTTC.